These 3 T cell receptor beta chains came from one sample sequenced in a study of cytomegalovirus exposure and HLA in healthy donors. The study ran its PCR with 60 Vbeta and 13 Jbeta primers. This table comes from immunoSEQ multiplex PCR, and its TCRdb copy is limited to in-frame clones, with some not included. Found here are about 130,000 clones, around three quarters of them singletons; the top ten hold 1%. The sample consisted of PBMCs. Receptors originate from a man aged 40-55 years in good health and CMV-seronegative.

V usage is TRBV6-6 and J usage is TRBJ1-1, with D possibly being TRBD1 (5 bases). V was shortened by 6 bases and J by 0 bases, with 11 bases between the two germline ends. The V gene's germline CDR1 is MNHNY and CDR2 SVGAGI (reference sequence). CDR3 length: 14 amino acids. The CDR3 region is CASRPTAMNTEAFF. The CDR3 bases are TGTGCCAGCAGACCGACAGCCATGAACACTGAAGCTTTCTTT.

This chain uses TRBV30 with TRBJ1-2; 8 bases are a match to TRBD1. CDR1 is GTSNPN, CDR2 SVGIG, per germline (reference sequence). CDR3 length: 13 amino acids. The ends lost 5 bases at V and 7 bases at J; junction bases unmatched: 9. The CDR3 sequence: CAWESQGAGGYTF. CDR3 in DNA: TGTGCCTGGGAGTCCCAGGGGGCCGGTGGCTACACCTTC.

The chain recombines TRBV19 with TRBJ1-5; D not certain. The CDR3 contains 12 residues. Germline-derived CDR1 and CDR2 are LNHDA and SQIVND (reference sequence). V lost 4 bases and J lost 5, with 6 bases in between. This CDR3 reads CASSTRDQPQHF. The CDR3 nucleotides are TGTGCCAGTAGTACCCGCGATCAGCCCCAGCATTTT. The entire variable domain, with the rest obtained from reference TRBV19 and TRBJ1-5, is as follows: DGGITQSPKYLFRKEGQNVTLSCEQNLNHDAMYWYRQDPGQGLRLIYYSQIVNDFQKGDIAEGYSVSREKKESFPLTVTSAQKNPTAFYLCASSTRDQPQHFGDGTRLSIL.